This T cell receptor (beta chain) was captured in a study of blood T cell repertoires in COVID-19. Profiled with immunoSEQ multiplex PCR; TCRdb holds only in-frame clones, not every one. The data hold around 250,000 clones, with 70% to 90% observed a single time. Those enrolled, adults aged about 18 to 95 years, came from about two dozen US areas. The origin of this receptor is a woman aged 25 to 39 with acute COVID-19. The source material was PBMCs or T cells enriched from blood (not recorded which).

The CDR3 DNA sequence: TGTGCCATCAGCCCGGGAGCTCCGTACAATGAGCAGTTCTTC. Amino acids: CAISPGAPYNEQFF. The V gene is TRBV10-3, the J gene TRBJ2-1; the D gene is possibly TRBD2 (6 bases). Trimming shortened V by 6 bases and J by 4 bases, and 13 bases separated the two germline ends. Germline V gene lookup returns CDR1 ENHRY and CDR2 SYGVKD. The CDR3 is 14 residues long.